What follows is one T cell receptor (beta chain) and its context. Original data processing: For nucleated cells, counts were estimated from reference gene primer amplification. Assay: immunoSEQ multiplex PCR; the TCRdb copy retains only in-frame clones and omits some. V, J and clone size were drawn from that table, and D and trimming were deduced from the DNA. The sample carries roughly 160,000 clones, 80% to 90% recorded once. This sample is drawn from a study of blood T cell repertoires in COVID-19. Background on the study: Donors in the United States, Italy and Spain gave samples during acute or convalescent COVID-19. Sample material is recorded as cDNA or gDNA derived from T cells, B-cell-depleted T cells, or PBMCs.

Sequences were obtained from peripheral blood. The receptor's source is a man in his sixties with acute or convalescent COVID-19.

The CDR3 DNA follows: TGCGCCAGCAGGCGGGAGGAGGGAGATACGCAGTATTTT. It codes for CASRREEGDTQYF. This chain links TRBV10-1 with TRBJ2-3; 8 bases line up with TRBD2. The germline CDR1 and CDR2 sequences are WNHNN and SYGVQD (reference sequence). The CDR3 extends over 13 amino acids. V lost 6 bases to trimming and J lost 5 bases; unmatched junction nucleotides: 4.